This entry concerns a single TCR beta chain. Its antigen is still unknown. Mismatch with germline at one junction end may stem from a read error. The CDR3 runs to 14 residues. Germline-derived CDR1 and CDR2 are SGHRS and YFSETQ. No patient had received any treatment before thyroid surgery. How the authors handled the data: Using the CDR3 differences seen across clinicopathological groups, the authors built a distant-metastasis classifier for papillary thyroid cancer, which was meant to discriminate distant-metastatic patients. TCRdb called clones again from the PCR reads with MiXCR. V and J calls and clone size were set by TCRdb, not the authors. Here the sample spans 30,000 to 35,000 clones, 20% to 25% being singletons. These data are taken from a study of metastatic and nonmetastatic thyroid tumors. Study overall: Malignant thyroid and benign thyroid patients provided blood and tumor or nodule tissue whose repertoires were compared. Whole-study results and caveats: When malignant thyroid tumors were compared with benign nodules, TCR beta diversity was reportedly significantly higher in the malignant tumors. This held in both blood and tumor samples.

This clonotype originated in a male donor with papillary thyroid cancer or a benign thyroid nodule (not recorded which). Some clones in this sample may be carry-over from other donors' samples. The V and J genes are TRBV5-1 and TRBJ2-7; D perhaps matches TRBD2 (6 bases). The sequenced sample consisted of tumor tissue. As DNA, the CDR3 is TGCGCCAGCATTCTGGGGGGAGCCACCTACGATCAGTACTTC. This codes for CASILGGATYDQYF.